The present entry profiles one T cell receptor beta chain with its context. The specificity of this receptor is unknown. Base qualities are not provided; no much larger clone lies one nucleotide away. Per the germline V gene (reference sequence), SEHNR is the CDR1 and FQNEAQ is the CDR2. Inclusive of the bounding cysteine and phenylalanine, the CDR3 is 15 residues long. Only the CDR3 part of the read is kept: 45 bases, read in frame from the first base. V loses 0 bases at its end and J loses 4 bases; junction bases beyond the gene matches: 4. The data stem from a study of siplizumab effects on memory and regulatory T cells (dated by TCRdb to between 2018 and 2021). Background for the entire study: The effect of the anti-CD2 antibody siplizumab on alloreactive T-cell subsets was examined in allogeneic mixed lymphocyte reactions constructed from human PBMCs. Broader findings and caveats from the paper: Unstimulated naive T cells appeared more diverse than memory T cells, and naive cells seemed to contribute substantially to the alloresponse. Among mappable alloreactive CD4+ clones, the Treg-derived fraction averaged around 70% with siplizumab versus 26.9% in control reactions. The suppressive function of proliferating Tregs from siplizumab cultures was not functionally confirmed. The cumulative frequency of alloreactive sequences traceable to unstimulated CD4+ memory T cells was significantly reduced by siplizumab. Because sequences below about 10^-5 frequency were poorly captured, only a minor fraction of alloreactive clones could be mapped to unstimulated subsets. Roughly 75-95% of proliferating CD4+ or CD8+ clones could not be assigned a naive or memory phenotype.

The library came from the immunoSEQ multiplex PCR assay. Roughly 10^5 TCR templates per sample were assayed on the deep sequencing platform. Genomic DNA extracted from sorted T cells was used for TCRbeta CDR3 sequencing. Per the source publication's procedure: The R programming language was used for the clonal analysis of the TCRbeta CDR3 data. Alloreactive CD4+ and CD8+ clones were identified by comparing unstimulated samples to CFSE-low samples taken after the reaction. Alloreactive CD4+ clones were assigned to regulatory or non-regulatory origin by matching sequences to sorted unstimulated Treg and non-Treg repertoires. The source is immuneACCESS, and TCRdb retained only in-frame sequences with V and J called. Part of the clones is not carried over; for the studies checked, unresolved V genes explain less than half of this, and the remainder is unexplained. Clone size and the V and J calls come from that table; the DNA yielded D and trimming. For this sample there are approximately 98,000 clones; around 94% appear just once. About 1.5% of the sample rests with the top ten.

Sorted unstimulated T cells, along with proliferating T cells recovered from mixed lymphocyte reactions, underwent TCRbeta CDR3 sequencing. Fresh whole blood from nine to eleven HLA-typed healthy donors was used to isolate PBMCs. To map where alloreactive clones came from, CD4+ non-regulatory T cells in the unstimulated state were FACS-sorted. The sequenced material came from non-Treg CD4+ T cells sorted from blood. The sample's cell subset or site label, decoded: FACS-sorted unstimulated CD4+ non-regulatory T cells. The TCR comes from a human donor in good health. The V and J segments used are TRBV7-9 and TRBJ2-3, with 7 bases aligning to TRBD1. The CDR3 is CASSLAGQYPDTQYF. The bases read TGTGCCAGCAGCTTAGCGGGACAGTACCCAGATACGCAGTATTTT. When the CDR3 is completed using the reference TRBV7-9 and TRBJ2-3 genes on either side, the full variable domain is DTGVSQNPRHKITKRGQNVTFRCDPISEHNRLYWYRQTLGQGPEFLTYFQNEAQLEKSRLLSDRFSAERPKGSFSTLEIQRTEQGDSAMYLCASSLAGQYPDTQYFGPGTRLTVL.